These 12 T cell receptor beta chains originate from one sample sequenced in a study of cytomegalovirus exposure and HLA in healthy donors (dated by TCRdb to between 2016 and 2019). Libraries were constructed by the immunoSEQ multiplex PCR assay. The multiplex PCR relied on a mix of 60 forward primers for TCR Vbeta segments and 13 reverse primers for TCR Jbeta segments. The source is immuneACCESS, and TCRdb retained only in-frame sequences with V and J called. Part of the clones is not carried over; for the studies checked, unresolved V genes explain less than half of this, and the remainder is unexplained. In all, the sample holds approximately 89,000 clones, and about 74% of those were seen once. The biggest ten clones account for roughly 3.5% of the sample. Sequences were obtained from PBMCs. These receptor sequences come from a man aged 25-45 years in good health and CMV-seronegative.

This chain uses TRBV19 with TRBJ1-3; D gene uncertain. V was shortened by 5 bases and J by 4 bases, with 6 bases between the two germline ends. The germline V gene has CDR1 LNHDA and CDR2 SQIVND (reference sequence). CDR3 length equals 12 residues. The CDR3 DNA reads as TGTGCCAGTAGTGGAGTCGGAAACACCATATATTTT. It yields the protein CASSGVGNTIYF.

This rearrangement joins TRBV2 to TRBJ2-1, with a possible D match to TRBD2 (6 bases). Germline-derived CDR1 and CDR2 are SNHLY and FYNNEI. The V gene lost 6 bases and the J gene lost 2 bases, with 14 bases spanning the gap. The CDR3 sequence is 15 residues long. The DNA for the CDR3 is TGTGCCAGCAGATCGGGGGAGGTGACCTACAATGAGCAGTTCTTC. Translated: CASRSGEVTYNEQFF.

This clone came up a few times. V and J are TRBV4-2 and TRBJ1-2; D might be TRBD1 (6 bases). CDR3 length equals 15 residues. Trimming took off 3 bases at V and 2 bases at J, with 13 bases between the two ends. Germline values: CDR1 LGHNA, CDR2 YNFKEQ. The CDR3 region has the DNA TGTGCCAGCAGCCATAGGGGCCAGGGGAACTATGGCTACACCTTC. It codes for CASSHRGQGNYGYTF.

The J gene is TRBJ1-1, the V gene TRBV28; 9 nucleotides agree with TRBD1. Trimming cost V 7 bases and J 0 bases; bases outside gene matches: 6. In germline, CDR1 is MDHEN, CDR2 SYDVKM. This CDR3 has 15 amino acids. Here the CDR3 DNA reads TGTGCCAGCACTCCCGGGGACAGGGTGAACACTGAAGCTTTCTTT. Its translation is CASTPGDRVNTEAFF.

The J gene is TRBJ1-3, the V gene TRBV19; the match to TRBD1 covers 12 bases. This CDR3 has 18 amino acids. Per germline, CDR1 LNHDA and CDR2 SQIVND (reference sequence). The V gene end was trimmed by 4 bases and the J gene end by 0 bases; junction bases not matched to a gene: 7. In DNA form, the CDR3 reads TGTGCCAGTAGTAAGGGACAGGGGGCTGTTGGCTCTGGAAACACCATATATTTT. Its protein is CASSKGQGAVGSGNTIYF.

This chain links TRBV9 with TRBJ1-1; a possible D gene is TRBD1 (6 bases). Trimming left V 4 bases short and J 7 bases short, with 17 bases between. The CDR3 consists of 14 residues. Per germline, CDR1 SGDLS and CDR2 YYNGEE. The CDR3 protein is CASSPGGGQSEAFF. The CDR3 DNA sequence: TGTGCCAGCAGCCCCGGGGGGGGGCAGAGTGAAGCTTTCTTT.

This chain links TRBV6-6 with TRBJ1-1, with 10 positions matching TRBD1. The germline gives CDR1 MNHNY, CDR2 SVGAGI (reference sequence). This CDR3 region has 14 residues. The J segment lost 9 bases and the V segment lost 6 bases, leaving 10 bases of the junction unmatched. The CDR3 is CASRLGGTGAKAFF. CDR3 nucleotide sequence: TGTGCCAGCAGACTCGGTGGGACAGGGGCGAAAGCTTTCTTT.

The V call is TRBV7-8, the J call TRBJ1-2, with TRBD1 matching over 7 bases. Germline CDR1 SGHVS, CDR2 FQNEAQ. This CDR3 contains 13 residues. V was clipped by 5 bases and J by 6 bases; unmatched bases: 6. The CDR3 nucleotides are TGTGCCAGCAGCCCCGACAGGGAAGATGGCTACACCTTC. The encoded protein is CASSPDREDGYTF.

The rearrangement uses TRBV10-3 and TRBJ1-2, with 10 bases fitting TRBD1. CDR1 and CDR2 from the germline V gene are ENHRY and SYGVKD. The CDR3 is 16 amino acids. With 0 bases clipped from V and 1 base from J, the junction kept 2 bases outside the gene matches. CDR3: CAISESGQGINYGYTF. The CDR3, as DNA: TGTGCCATCAGTGAGTCGGGACAGGGGATTAACTATGGCTACACCTTC.

This chain connects TRBV19 to TRBJ2-2; 15 bases fit TRBD2. The germline V gene has CDR1 LNHDA and CDR2 SQIVND (reference sequence). The CDR3 runs 18 residues. V lost 6 bases to trimming and J lost 3 bases; unmatched junction nucleotides: 8. The CDR3 is CASRWGLAGGRDTGELFF. CDR3 bases: TGTGCCAGTAGGTGGGGACTAGCGGGAGGCAGAGACACCGGGGAGCTGTTTTTT.

This chain links TRBV13 with TRBJ1-2, with TRBD1 identical over 7 bases. CDR3 size: 15 residues. The trim removed 5 bases at V and 6 bases at J, leaving 12 bases unmatched. Germline assignment: CDR1 PRHDT and CDR2 FYEKMQ (reference sequence). The DNA of the CDR3 is TGTGCCAGCAGCCCCAACGGTGAGGGGGCGGATGGCTACACCTTC. Translation gives CASSPNGEGADGYTF. The full variable domain, with the rest looked up from reference TRBV13 and TRBJ1-2, is AAGVIQSPRHLIKEKRETATLKCYPIPRHDTVYWYQQGPGQDPQFLISFYEKMQSDKGSIPDRFSAQQFSDYHSELNMSSLELGDSALYFCASSPNGEGADGYTFGSGTRLTVV.

This chain joins TRBV15 and TRBJ1-1; TRBD1 matches 8 bases. The CDR3 runs 16 residues. The germline V gene has CDR1 LNHNV and CDR2 YYDKDF (reference sequence). The V segment lost 2 bases and the J segment 2 bases; nucleotides outside the gene matches: 7. The CDR3 here is CATSRMLGQGNTEAFF. The CDR3 coding sequence is TGTGCCACCAGCAGAATGTTAGGACAGGGAAACACTGAAGCTTTCTTT. The full variable domain, completed using reference TRBV15 and TRBJ1-1, is DAMVIQNPRYQVTQFGKPVTLSCSQTLNHNVMYWYQQKSSQAPKLLFHYYDKDFNNEADTPDNFQSRRPNTSFCFLDIRSPGLGDTAMYLCATSRMLGQGNTEAFFGQGTRLTVV.